These 3 T cell receptor beta chains were sequenced from one sample in a study of T cells in women clearing cervical HPV infection. Some clones are missing from TCRdb's copy, which holds only in-frame ones; the method was immunoSEQ multiplex PCR. The ten top clones account for around 10%, within a sample of under 20,000 clones. Material for sequencing was blood buffy coat. The receptors were gathered from a woman aged 18 to 75 with a cervical HPV16 infection that either progressed to CIN3+ or cleared (not recorded which).

With respect to this clone: The read gets to within 3 residues of the CDR3 end, and the germline J gene fills in the rest. This chain uses TRBV20-1 with TRBJ2-1; 9 nucleotides align to TRBD1. CDR1 is DFQATT, CDR2 SNEGSKA, per germline (reference sequence). Trimming cost V 4 bases and J 8 bases; bases outside gene matches: 12. This CDR3 is built from 15 residues. CDR3 region: CSANVGTGWGYEQFF. The DNA read from the CDR3 is TGCAGTGCTAACGTCGGGACAGGGTGGGGTTATGAG.

Of note for this clone: The sequenced fragment ends 3 residues before the CDR3 boundary, so the rest is inferred from the germline J gene. This chain uses TRBV5-1 with TRBJ1-3, with a weak D call TRBD1 (5 bases). Germline CDR1 and CDR2: SGHRS and YFSETQ. There are 12 residues in the CDR3. Trimming shortened V by 0 bases and J by 9 bases, and 7 bases separated the two germline ends. CDR3 bases read: TGCGCCAGCAGCTTGGAGGGGAGCACC. Translated, it gives CASSLEGST. The whole CDR3 sequence is CASSLEGSTIYF.

Concerning this clone: Read sequence stops 3 residues before the CDR3 end, and the germline J gene provides the missing end. J is TRBJ2-7 and V is TRBV5-5; 7 nucleotides agree with TRBD2. Per the germline V gene, CDR1 is SGHKS and CDR2 is YYEKEE (reference sequence). The ends lost 0 bases at V and 0 bases at J; junction bases unmatched: 3. The CDR3 has 15 amino acids. CDR3 bases read: TGTGCCAGCAGCTTGGGCCTAGCGGTCTCCTACGAG. It specifies CASSLGLAVSYE. The complete CDR3 sequence is CASSLGLAVSYEQYF.